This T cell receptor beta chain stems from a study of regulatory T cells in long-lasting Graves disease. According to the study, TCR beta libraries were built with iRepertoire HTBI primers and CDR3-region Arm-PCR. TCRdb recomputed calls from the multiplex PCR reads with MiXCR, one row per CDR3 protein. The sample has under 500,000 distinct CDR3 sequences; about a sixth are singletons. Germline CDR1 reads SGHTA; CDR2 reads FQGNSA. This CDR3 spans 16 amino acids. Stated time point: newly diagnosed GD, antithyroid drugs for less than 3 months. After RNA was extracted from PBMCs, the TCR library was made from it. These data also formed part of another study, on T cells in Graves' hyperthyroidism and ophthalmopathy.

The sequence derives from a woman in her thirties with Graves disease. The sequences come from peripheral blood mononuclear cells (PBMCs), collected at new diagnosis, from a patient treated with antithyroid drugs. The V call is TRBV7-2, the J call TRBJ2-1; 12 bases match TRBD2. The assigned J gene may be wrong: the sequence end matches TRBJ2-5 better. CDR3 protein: CASSLTTSGSGEAQYF. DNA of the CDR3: TGTGCCAGCAGCTTAACGACTAGCGGGAGTGGCGAGGCCCAGTACTTC.